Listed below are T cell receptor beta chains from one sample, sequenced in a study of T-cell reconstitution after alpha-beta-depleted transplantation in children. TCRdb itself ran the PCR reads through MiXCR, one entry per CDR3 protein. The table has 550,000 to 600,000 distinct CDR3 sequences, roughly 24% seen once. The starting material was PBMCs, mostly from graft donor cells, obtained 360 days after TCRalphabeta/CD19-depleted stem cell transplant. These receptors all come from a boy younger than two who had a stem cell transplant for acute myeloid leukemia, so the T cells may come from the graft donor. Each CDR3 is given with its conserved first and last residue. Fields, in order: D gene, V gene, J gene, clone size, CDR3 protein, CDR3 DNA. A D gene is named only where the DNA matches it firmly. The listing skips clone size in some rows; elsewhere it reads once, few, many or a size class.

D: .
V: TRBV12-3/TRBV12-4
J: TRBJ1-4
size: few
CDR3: CASSPGSGRSEKLFF
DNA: TGTGCCAGCAGTCCGGGTTCCGGAAGAAGTGAAAAACTGTTTTTT

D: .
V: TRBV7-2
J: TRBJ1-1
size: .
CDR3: CASSTTGSTEAFF
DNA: TGTGCCAGCAGCACCACAGGGTCTACTGAAGCTTTCTTT

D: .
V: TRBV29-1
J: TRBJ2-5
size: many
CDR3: CSVGIRQREETQYF
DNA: TGCAGCGTGGGGATTCGGCAGCGGGAAGAGACCCAGTACTTC

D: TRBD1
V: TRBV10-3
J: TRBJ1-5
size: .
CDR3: CAIKGDTGANQPQHF
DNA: TGTGCCATCAAGGGAGACACAGGGGCAAATCAGCCCCAGCATTTT

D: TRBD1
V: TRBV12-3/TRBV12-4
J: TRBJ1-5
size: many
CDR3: CASTSSGTGQSNQPQHF
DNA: TGTGCCAGCACCTCATCCGGGACAGGCCAAAGCAATCAGCCCCAGCATTTT

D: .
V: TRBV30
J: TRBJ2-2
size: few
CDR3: CAWKTSANTGELFF
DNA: TGTGCCTGGAAGACTTCCGCGAACACCGGGGAGCTGTTTTTT

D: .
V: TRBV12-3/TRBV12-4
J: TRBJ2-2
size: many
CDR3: CASAPSLANTGELFF
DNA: TGTGCCAGCGCACCGAGTCTAGCGAACACCGGGGAGCTGTTTTTT

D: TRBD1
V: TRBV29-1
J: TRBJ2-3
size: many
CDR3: CSVEDRVIDTQYF
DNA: TGCAGCGTTGAGGACAGGGTTATAGATACGCAGTATTTT

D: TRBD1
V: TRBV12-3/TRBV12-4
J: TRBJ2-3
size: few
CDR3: CASSLDRATRGTDTQYF
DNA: TGTGCCAGCAGCTTAGACAGGGCCACTCGTGGCACAGATACGCAGTATTTT

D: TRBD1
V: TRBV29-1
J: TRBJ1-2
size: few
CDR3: CSVAGQTNYGYTF
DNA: TGCAGCGTCGCGGGACAGACAAACTATGGCTACACCTTC

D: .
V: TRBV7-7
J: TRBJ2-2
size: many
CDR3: CASSPRPFTGELFF
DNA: TGTGCCAGCAGCCCCCGGCCCTTCACCGGGGAGCTGTTTTTT

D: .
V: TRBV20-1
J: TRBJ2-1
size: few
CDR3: CSARARGTGRNYNEQFF
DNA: TGCAGTGCTAGAGCCCGAGGGACGGGGCGCAACTACAATGAGCAGTTCTTC

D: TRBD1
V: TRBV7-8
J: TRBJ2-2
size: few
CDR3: CASSNRQGRTGELFF
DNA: TGTGCCAGCAGTAATCGACAGGGACGGACCGGGGAGCTGTTTTTT

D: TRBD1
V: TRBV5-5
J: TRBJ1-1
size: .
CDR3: CASSRRQGPDTEAFF
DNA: TGTGCCAGCAGCCGTAGACAGGGGCCGGACACTGAAGCTTTCTTT

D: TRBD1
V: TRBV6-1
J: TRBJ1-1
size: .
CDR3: CASRRFTGVNTEAFF
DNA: TGTGCCAGCAGACGTTTTACAGGGGTGAACACTGAAGCTTTCTTT